The 21 T cell receptor beta chains below were found in one sample sequenced in a study of T cells in Graves' hyperthyroidism and ophthalmopathy. Amplified regions were TCR beta CDR3 sequences from RNA transcripts. Using the HTBI primer set, a first-round RT-PCR was run on the TCR CDR3. TCRdb fed the multiplex PCR reads into MiXCR, producing one record per CDR3 protein. The sample has over 250,000 distinct CDR3 sequences; around 15% are singletons. The sequenced material came from blood. The source of these receptors is a woman in her sixties or seventies with Graves' ophthalmopathy.

This clonotype came up a few times. The chain joins TRBV19 to TRBJ2-2, with 12 nucleotides matching TRBD2. This CDR3 is 19 amino acids long. CDR1 is LNHDA and CDR2 is SQIVND in the germline V gene (reference sequence). With 4 bases clipped from V and 0 bases from J, the junction kept 9 bases outside the gene matches. Here the CDR3 reads CASSTRLAGELTNTGELFF. The DNA of the CDR3 is TGTGCCAGTAGTACACGACTAGCGGGAGAACTAACGAACACCGGGGAGCTGTTTTTT.

This clonotype has a count of ten or more. The V gene is TRBV2, the J gene TRBJ1-1; weak D call: TRBD1 (5 bases). Germline CDR1 reads SNHLY; CDR2 reads FYNNEI. This CDR3 comprises 15 residues. Trimming removed 4 bases from V and 5 bases from J, with 17 bases in between. The CDR3 loop is CASSVRGRGGTEAFF. The CDR3 DNA is TGTGCCAGCAGTGTACGGGGACGAGGTGGGACTGAAGCTTTCTTT.

CDR3 residues: CASSLGPGETQYF. The CDR3 nucleotides are TGCGCCAGCAGCTTGGGTCCTGGGGAGACCCAGTACTTC. The chain carries TRBV5-1 and TRBJ2-5; D remains ambiguous. The length of the CDR3 is 13 residues. V was shortened by 0 bases and J by 5 bases, with 8 bases between the two germline ends. The germline CDR1 and CDR2 sequences are SGHRS and YFSETQ.

The chain combines TRBV3-1 with TRBJ1-6; the D gene is possibly TRBD1 (5 bases). Germline V gene data show CDR1 as LGHDT and CDR2 as YNNKEL (reference sequence). V lost 4 bases and J 8 bases, leaving 12 bases between the germline ends. The CDR3 has 14 residues. CDR3 protein: CASSPGTSHSPLHF. As DNA, the CDR3 is TGTGCCAGCAGCCCTGGGACTTCTCATTCACCCCTCCACTTT.

This clonotype was seen repeatedly, ten times or more. The chain joins TRBV5-6 to TRBJ2-7; a possible D gene is TRBD1 (6 bases). The CDR3 contains 12 residues. CDR1 and CDR2 (germline): SGHDT, YYEEEE. Trimming removed 4 bases from V and 3 bases from J, with 8 bases in between. The CDR3, as DNA: TGTGCCAGCAGCGTACAGGGCTACGAGCAGTACTTC. Its protein is CASSVQGYEQYF.

This clonotype occurred a few times. The chain recombines TRBV19 with TRBJ1-6; D gene unclear. Trimming pared 2 bases from V and 7 bases from J, leaving 6 bases between. This CDR3 contains 13 residues. Germline V lookup: CDR1 LNHDA, CDR2 SQIVND (reference sequence). Here the CDR3 reads CASSIMENSPLHF. For the CDR3, the DNA is TGTGCCAGTAGTATAATGGAGAATTCACCCCTCCACTTT.

This clonotype has a handful of counts. The gene calls are TRBV19 and TRBJ1-2, with 8 bases that match TRBD1. Per the germline V gene, CDR1 is LNHDA and CDR2 is SQIVND (reference sequence). J gave up 8 bases and V 3 bases, and 17 bases lay outside the gene matches. There are 17 residues in the CDR3. The CDR3 is CASSITTGALKKWGYTF. CDR3 nucleotides: TGTGCCAGTAGTATTACGACAGGGGCGCTAAAGAAGTGGGGCTACACCTTC.

This clonotype was counted many times. The gene calls are TRBV7-2 and TRBJ2-1, with 11 bases identical to TRBD1. There are 16 residues in the CDR3. The V gene end was trimmed by 5 bases and the J gene end by 5 bases; junction bases not matched to a gene: 8. Germline lookup yields CDR1 SGHTA and CDR2 FQGNSA. In nucleotides, the CDR3 is TGTGCCAGCAGCATTTGGGGGACAGGGGGTGACAATGAGCAGTTCTTC. Residues: CASSIWGTGGDNEQFF.

This clonotype was observed at least ten times. The CDR3 region is CSVRPGDAEAFF. CDR3 coding DNA: TGCAGCGTTCGCCCGGGGGACGCTGAAGCTTTCTTT. This rearrangement joins TRBV29-1 to TRBJ1-1, with TRBD1 as a possible D gene (5 bases). CDR1 is SQVTM and CDR2 is ANQGSEA in the germline V gene. CDR3 length equals 12 residues. V was trimmed by 5 bases and J by 6 bases, leaving 13 bases between them.

The chain recombines TRBV24-1 with TRBJ2-1; unclear D gene. The CDR3 spans 11 residues. Germline V gene sequence: CDR1 KGHDR, CDR2 SFDVKD. Trimming took off 1 base at V and 9 bases at J, with 3 bases between the two ends. CDR3 sequence reads: CATSDLGEQFF. DNA of the CDR3: TGTGCCACCAGTGATTTAGGTGAGCAGTTCTTC.

Notes on this clonotype: A much larger clone differs by one base, so this may be a read error. CDR3 DNA sequence: TGTGCCAGCGGCTTAGGGGGCGTCTACGAGCAGTACTTC. Residues: CASGLGGVYEQYF. The chain links TRBV13 to TRBJ2-7, with TRBD1 identical over 7 bases. This CDR3 has 13 residues. Per the germline V gene, CDR1 is PRHDT and CDR2 is FYEKMQ (reference sequence).

This clonotype was seen many times. V usage is TRBV5-1 and J usage is TRBJ1-1; possible D gene TRBD1, 5 bases. Trimming took 5 bases from V and 1 from J, leaving 15 bases between them. CDR3 size: 15 residues. Germline V CDR1 and CDR2: SGHRS, YFSETQ. The CDR3 here is CASSSTRTGNTEAFF. CDR3 coding DNA: TGCGCCAGCAGTTCCACCAGAACAGGGAACACTGAAGCTTTCTTT.

This clonotype was recorded at least ten times. The chain employs TRBV28 and TRBJ2-7; D uncertain. V was shortened by 0 bases and J by 2 bases, with 8 bases between the two germline ends. This CDR3 comprises 14 residues. Germline V lookup: CDR1 MDHEN, CDR2 SYDVKM. The CDR3, as DNA: TGTGCCAGCAGTTTATGGGTCAGCCCCTACGAGCAGTACTTC. Encoded protein: CASSLWVSPYEQYF.

The V call is TRBV4-3, the J call TRBJ2-1; 8 positions match TRBD2. In germline, CDR1 is LGHNA, CDR2 YSLEER. Unmatched junction bases numbered 2, after V lost 1 base and J lost 0 bases. The CDR3 is 16 residues long. This CDR3 is CASSQVGTSSYNEQFF. The DNA for the CDR3 is TGCGCCAGCAGCCAAGTCGGGACTAGCTCCTACAATGAGCAGTTCTTC.

DNA of the CDR3: TGTGCCAGTAGCACAGGGTCGGGGGACCGGGCTTTCTTT. Its protein product is CASSTGSGDRAFF. The chain joins TRBV19 to TRBJ1-1, with D maybe TRBD1 (6 bases). Germline V lookup: CDR1 LNHDA, CDR2 SQIVND (reference sequence). Trimming cost V 6 bases and J 11 bases, with 19 bases left between them. The CDR3 runs 13 residues.

This clonotype was picked up many times. V is TRBV20-1 and J is TRBJ2-4; TRBD2 agrees at 11 bases. V lost 7 bases and J lost 1; bases outside the gene matches: 12. The CDR3 consists of 17 residues. Germline values: CDR1 DFQATT, CDR2 SNEGSKA (reference sequence). The CDR3 region is CSVQITSGSGAKNIQYF. As DNA, the CDR3 is TGCAGTGTTCAGATCACTAGCGGGAGCGGGGCCAAAAACATTCAGTACTTC.

This clonotype appeared once. One end of the junction varies from germline; a read error may be responsible. The chain carries TRBV11-2 and TRBJ2-2; D possibly corresponds to TRBD1 (5 bases). The CDR3 loop spans 14 amino acids. The germline CDR1 and CDR2 sequences are SGHAT and FQNNGV. CDR3 coding DNA: TGTGCCGGCAGCTTTAACAGGATCACCGGGGAGCTGTTTTTT. Its protein is CAGSFNRITGELFF.

This clonotype occurred many times. The rearrangement uses TRBV7-2 and TRBJ2-4; TRBD2 is a possible D gene (7 bases). The CDR3 is 15 residues long. The germline V and J ends were trimmed by 5 bases and 5 bases, with 16 bases remaining between them. The germline V gene has CDR1 SGHTA and CDR2 FQGNSA. CDR3 protein: CASSPPGGKENIQYF. CDR3 bases: TGTGCCAGCAGCCCTCCGGGGGGCAAGGAAAACATTCAGTACTTC.

This clonotype was counted ten times or more. The chain combines TRBV2 with TRBJ2-7, with 9 bases identical to TRBD1. This CDR3 region has 13 residues. V dropped 7 bases and J dropped 4; count of bases not matched to a gene: 5. Germline V CDR1 and CDR2: SNHLY, FYNNEI. As DNA, the CDR3 is TGTGCCAGCACCGGGACAGGGATATACGAGCAGTACTTC. Encoded protein: CASTGTGIYEQYF.

This clonotype was found many times. The chain is built from TRBV24-1 and TRBJ1-2; 9 bases are a match to TRBD1. The trim removed 3 bases at V and 4 bases at J, leaving 5 bases unmatched. This CDR3 is 15 amino acids long. Germline-derived CDR1 and CDR2 are KGHDR and SFDVKD. The CDR3 spells CATSDARQGGYGYTF. DNA of the CDR3: TGTGCCACCAGTGATGCCCGACAGGGGGGCTATGGCTACACCTTC.

V gene TRBV27 combines with J gene TRBJ2-6, with 8 positions matching TRBD2. V was clipped by 10 bases and J by 0 bases; unmatched bases: 23. Per the germline V gene, CDR1 is MNHEY and CDR2 is SMNVEV (reference sequence). The CDR3 sequence is 21 residues long. CDR3 region: CATSWSPSGRSWISGANVLTF. CDR3 sequence (DNA): TGTGCCACCTCCTGGAGTCCTAGCGGGCGGTCTTGGATCTCTGGGGCCAACGTCCTGACTTTC.